The text below deals with one T cell receptor beta chain. Germline CDR1 SGHTA, CDR2 FQGTGA. The CDR3 has 16 residues. Between the trimmed V and J ends, which lost 5 bases and 0 bases, there was a span of 16 bases. TCRdb's copy holds only in-frame clones and misses some; the assay was immunoSEQ multiplex PCR. Of some 1.4 million clones listed, around 97% were seen once; the top ten hold roughly 1.1%. The sample is drawn from a study of shared clonotypes between healthy human individuals. V and J are TRBV7-3 and TRBJ1-1, with D perhaps TRBD1 (6 bases). Sequencing was done on a sample of naive CD4+ T cells sorted from blood. The sample's subset: CD45RA+ positively selected. This clonotype was obtained from a man between 25 and 39 years old in good health. The CDR3 DNA is TGTGCCAGCAGCGCGCAGGGGCGGGGAATGAACACTGAAGCTTTCTTT. Translated, it gives CASSAQGRGMNTEAFF.